Each of the 19 T cell receptor beta chains below was sequenced from the same sample in a study of regulatory T cells in long-lasting Graves disease. Specified time point: persistent/refractory GD, antithyroid drugs over 5 years with positive TRAb. TCR sequences were obtained from RNA taken from PBMCs. Researchers made TCR beta libraries by using iRepertoire HTBI primers and running Arm-PCR on CDR3 regions. One entry per CDR3 protein, called by TCRdb with MiXCR from the multiplex PCR reads. The repertoire has 390,000 or so distinct CDR3 sequences, approximately 25% of them found once; the top ten carry under 35%. The material was peripheral blood mononuclear cells (PBMCs), obtained when the disease was refractory, from a patient treated with antithyroid drugs. The receptor source for this set is a woman between 40 and 50 years old with Graves disease.

The CDR3 sequence: CASSQTGAFYEQYF. For the CDR3, the DNA is TGTGCCAGCAGCCAAACAGGTGCCTTCTACGAGCAGTACTTC. The chain is built from TRBV9 and TRBJ2-7; D may be TRBD1 (5 bases). There are 14 residues in the CDR3. Trimming removed 4 bases from V and 3 bases from J, with 14 bases in between. Germline lookup yields CDR1 SGDLS and CDR2 YYNGEE.

In its sample, this clonotype was seen many times. This rearrangement joins TRBV7-8 to TRBJ2-7; 8 bases match TRBD1. Germline V lookup: CDR1 SGHVS, CDR2 FQNEAQ. The CDR3 is 14 residues long. The V segment lost 5 bases and the J segment 5 bases; nucleotides outside the gene matches: 8. The DNA for the CDR3 is TGTGCCAGCAGCCCACGGACAGGGTTTGACGAGCAGTACTTC. Residues: CASSPRTGFDEQYF.

The chain combines TRBV7-2 with TRBJ2-3; TRBD2 is a possible D gene (6 bases). CDR1 and CDR2 from the germline V gene are SGHTA and FQGNSA. Trimming shortened V by 10 bases and J by 1 base, and 15 bases separated the two germline ends. The CDR3 runs 14 residues. CDR3: CATGLGGGTDTQYF. The CDR3 DNA follows: TGTGCCACCGGATTGGGGGGAGGCACAGATACGCAGTATTTT.

This clonotype showed up many times. V and J are TRBV28 and TRBJ2-2, with D perhaps matching TRBD2 (5 bases). V was pared by 10 bases and J by 6 bases, with 12 bases between. Germline V gene sequence: CDR1 MDHEN, CDR2 SYDVKM. CDR3 length: 12 residues. Here the CDR3 DNA reads TGTGCCATCCTCTCGGAGGCCGGGGAGCTGTTTTTT. It translates to CAILSEAGELFF.

This clonotype was counted many times. The genes are TRBV6-1 and TRBJ2-2; possibly TRBD1 for D (5 bases). From germline, CDR1 is MNHNS and CDR2 SASEGT. The CDR3 runs 15 residues. V lost 8 bases and J 0 bases, leaving 13 bases between the germline ends. The chain's CDR3 is CASWNSQANTGELFF. The CDR3 DNA follows: TGTGCCAGCTGGAACTCACAGGCGAACACCGGGGAGCTGTTTTTT.

Only a few counts were recorded for this clonotype. CDR3 DNA: TGTGCCAGCAGTGCACAGGGGGAGGTGGAAAAACTGTTTTTT. Its translation is CASSAQGEVEKLFF. The chain employs TRBV25-1 and TRBJ1-4; 8 positions agree with TRBD1. The CDR3 length is 14 residues. V lost 4 bases and J lost 8; bases outside the gene matches: 6. The germline CDR1 and CDR2 sequences are MGHDK and SYGVNS.

This clonotype was observed a few times. The chain joins TRBV19 to TRBJ1-5, with TRBD1 matching 9 bases. Looked up from germline, CDR1 is LNHDA and CDR2 is SQIVND (reference sequence). The CDR3 has 15 amino acids. J gave up 3 bases and V 4 bases, and 4 bases lay outside the gene matches. In DNA form, the CDR3 reads TGTGCCAGTAGTACCGGACAGGGGTCCAATCAGCCCCAGCATTTT. The encoded protein is CASSTGQGSNQPQHF.

The CDR3 loop reads CASSPSIRNEQFF. In DNA form, the CDR3 reads TGTGCCAGCAGTCCTTCGATTCGCAATGAGCAGTTCTTC. This chain uses TRBV28 with TRBJ2-1; D is undetermined. V lost 5 bases, J lost 6 bases, and 11 bases lay in between. CDR3 length: 13 residues. Germline loops: CDR1 MDHEN, CDR2 SYDVKM.

The rearrangement joins TRBV29-1 to TRBJ2-2, with 8 bases lining up with TRBD2. V gave up 4 bases and J gave up 6 bases; unmatched junction bases: 10. The CDR3 loop spans 15 amino acids. The V gene's germline CDR1 is SQVTM and CDR2 ANQGSEA. The CDR3 DNA reads as TGCAGCGTTGGTTTAGCGGGATCGGGGGCCGGGGAGCTGTTTTTT. Translated, it gives CSVGLAGSGAGELFF.

In regard to this clonotype: Being one base from a much bigger clone, this may be a read error. Lacking the conserved final phenylalanine or tryptophan, this CDR3 likely reflects a read error. V usage is TRBV28 and J usage is TRBJ1-2; D unclear. CDR3 size: 14 residues. CDR1 is MDHEN and CDR2 is SYDVKM in the germline V gene. V was cut by 6 bases and J by 4 bases, with 15 bases left in between. The CDR3 nucleotides are TGTGCCAGCAGCCCGGGAAGAGCGCTCTATGGCTACACCCTC. This gives the protein CASSPGRALYGYTL.

At least ten counts were recorded for this clonotype. The CDR3 nucleotides read TGTGCCAGCAGCCGCCCCAATGAGCAGTTCTTC. Translated, it gives CASSRPNEQFF. The V and J genes are TRBV28 and TRBJ2-1; no reliable D call. The CDR3 contains 11 residues. The V gene lost 6 bases and the J gene lost 6 bases, with 6 bases spanning the gap. CDR1 and CDR2 (germline): MDHEN, SYDVKM. The complete variable domain, with remaining parts taken from reference TRBV28 and TRBJ2-1, reads DVKVTQSSRYLVKRTGEKVFLECVQDMDHENMFWYRQDPGLGLRLIYFSYDVKMKEKGDIPEGYSVSREKKERFSLILESASTNQTSMYLCASSRPNEQFFGPGTRLTVL.

This clonotype has ten or more counts. V is TRBV28 and J is TRBJ1-1; D remains ambiguous. Deletions cut 6 bases from V and 3 bases from J, with 8 bases between. The V gene's germline CDR1 is MDHEN and CDR2 SYDVKM. There are 12 residues in the CDR3. CDR3 nucleotide sequence: TGTGCCAGCAGCTTAGTCCACACTGAAGCTTTCTTT. This translates into CASSLVHTEAFF.

This clonotype was seen at least ten times. The V and J genes are TRBV28 and TRBJ2-7, with 9 bases lining up with TRBD2. CDR1 and CDR2 (germline): MDHEN, SYDVKM. The ends lost 3 bases at V and 2 bases at J; junction bases unmatched: 5. CDR3 length: 15 residues. CDR3: CASSFMAGGPYEQYF. CDR3 nucleotides: TGTGCCAGCAGTTTTATGGCGGGAGGGCCCTACGAGCAGTACTTC.

This clonotype occurred many times. This chain links TRBV12-3 or TRBV12-4 with TRBJ2-2, with D hard to call. This CDR3 has 13 amino acids. Trimming removed 7 bases from V and 5 bases from J, with 11 bases in between. The CDR3 protein is CASITQLTGELFF. In nucleotides, the CDR3 is TGTGCCAGCATTACGCAGTTAACCGGGGAGCTGTTTTTT.

J is TRBJ2-1 and V is TRBV28; the D gene is possibly TRBD1 (5 bases). V lost 8 bases and J 8 bases, leaving 10 bases between the germline ends. There are 11 residues in the CDR3. Germline assignment: CDR1 MDHEN and CDR2 SYDVKM. CDR3: CASGIGDEQFF. Here the CDR3 DNA reads TGTGCCAGCGGAATAGGGGATGAGCAGTTCTTC.

This clonotype was seen repeatedly, ten times or more. This rearrangement joins TRBV28 to TRBJ2-7; D remains unclear. CDR3 length: 12 residues. With 2 bases removed from V and 3 bases from J, the gap between germline ends came to 5 bases. Germline CDR1 MDHEN, CDR2 SYDVKM. The CDR3 loop is CASSLTFYEQYF. The DNA for the CDR3 is TGTGCCAGCAGTTTAACATTCTACGAGCAGTACTTC.

The V gene is TRBV3-1, the J gene TRBJ1-1; D gene unclear. From germline, CDR1 is LGHDT and CDR2 YNNKEL (reference sequence). The germline V and J ends were trimmed by 3 bases and 1 base, with 9 bases remaining between them. The CDR3 spans 14 residues. The CDR3 loop reads CASSHNWENTEAFF. Written as DNA, the CDR3 is TGTGCCAGCAGCCACAATTGGGAGAACACTGAAGCTTTCTTT.

The table lists this clonotype with a few counts. The V call is TRBV3-1, the J call TRBJ1-4; 7 nucleotides match TRBD1. Germline V gene sequence: CDR1 LGHDT, CDR2 YNNKEL (reference sequence). This CDR3 comprises 16 residues. V shed 2 bases and J 12 bases; nucleotides not matched to a gene: 15. CDR3: CASSQYQTGMEEELFF. The CDR3 DNA sequence: TGTGCCAGCAGCCAATATCAGACAGGGATGGAGGAAGAACTGTTTTTT. The entire variable domain, with the rest obtained from reference TRBV3-1 and TRBJ1-4, is as follows: DTAVSQTPKYLVTQMGNDKSIKCEQNLGHDTMYWYKQDSKKFLKIMFSYNNKELIINETVPNRFSPKSPDKAHLNLHINSLELGDSAVYFCASSQYQTGMEEELFFGSGTQLSVL.

This clonotype was observed at least ten times. This sequence joins TRBV2 and TRBJ2-6; 7 bases fit TRBD1. Germline-derived CDR1 and CDR2 are SNHLY and FYNNEI. Unmatched junction bases numbered 1, after V lost 4 bases and J lost 4 bases. The CDR3 has 14 amino acids. The CDR3 loop is CASSGDSGANVLTF. The CDR3 DNA sequence: TGTGCCAGCAGTGGGGACAGCGGGGCCAACGTCCTGACTTTC.